The T cell receptor (beta chain) under discussion was sequenced for a study of early T cells in non-severe SARS-CoV-2 infection. Study background: Chains were unpaired, as sequencing was done on bulk RNA from unsorted whole blood. Whole-study findings and limits: Matches to VDJdb favored anti-spike CD8 responses and missed private and CD4 specificities.

In regard to this clonotype: The antigen remains undetermined.

Unique molecular identifiers tagged individual cDNA molecules. One entry per CDR3 protein results from TCRdb running MiXCR on the 5' RACE reads. The sample has tens of thousands of distinct CDR3 sequences; 9.5% to 15% are singletons. The CDR3 runs to 13 residues. Trimming took 6 bases from V and 2 from J, leaving 7 bases between them. Germline V gene lookup returns CDR1 MNHNS and CDR2 SASEGT. The TCR originated in an adult who was a healthcare worker with PCR-confirmed SARS-CoV-2 infection or an uninfected control (not recorded which). The donor label of this sample is uncertain. This specimen consisted of whole blood, obtained at baseline. V gene TRBV6-1 combines with J gene TRBJ2-2; D is unresolved. Written as DNA, the CDR3 is TGTGCCAGCAGCAGGTTTAACACCGGGGAGCTGTTTTTT. Its protein is CASSRFNTGELFF.